Listed here is a single T cell receptor (beta chain). The antigen it recognizes is unknown. The input lacks base qualities; no much larger clone sits a single base away. CDR1 and CDR2 are drawn from the germline V gene: SGDLS, YYNGEE. Trimming removed 7 bases from V and 4 bases from J, leaving 6 bases between the germline ends. From the cysteine up to the phenylalanine, the CDR3 has a length of 11 residues. Only CDR3 DNA is held: 33 bases, read in frame from base 1. The CDR3 regions of human TCRbeta chains were analyzed by immunosequencing. The original methods were these. Repertoire TCRs were matched against a reference library of SARS-CoV-2-specific TCRs generated with the MIRA antigen-specificity platform. Breadth meant the fraction of unique TCRs that were SARS-CoV-2-associated, whereas depth meant the fraction of total T cells that were SARS-CoV-2-associated. Using the MIRA data, each spike-specific TCR was mapped to the spike region that the TCR reacts to and placed in a CD4 or CD8 class. Log10-transformed breadth and depth values were compared by one-way ANOVA with Sidak's multiple comparisons tests. As stored in TCRdb, this immuneACCESS dataset retains in-frame rearrangements with V and J assigned. A fraction of the clones does not appear; measured against another copy, unresolved V genes explain less than half of the discrepancy, and the remainder lacks a known reason. The V and J calls and the clone size are those of that table, but D and trimming were determined from the DNA. Within this sample are more than 150,000 clones, with over 70% of them counted one time only. Together, the top ten hold around 2.5% of the sample.

This sample is drawn from a study of T cell responses to AZD1222 COVID-19 vaccine (dated by TCRdb to the early 2020s). Context from the whole study: TCR sequencing was performed for more than 230 trial participants, of whom around 200 were given two doses of AZD1222 and around 25 were given two doses of MenACWY control vaccine. Trial participants were enrolled by age into subgroups of 18-55, 56-69 and 70-plus years, and around 150, 29 and 61 TCR-sequenced participants, respectively, were included in these subgroups. Overall study results and their limits: Nearly half of unique spike-specific TCRs reportedly recognized epitopes outside regions mutated in the B.1.351 and B.1.1.7 variants. Participants were mostly white British, with more females than males. The authors suggested clonal diversity may have been underestimated. Vaccine-associated CD4 TCRs spanned the whole spike protein, with dominant responses in regions 160-218 and 743-854. A significant rise in spike-specific TCR breadth and depth was observed after two AZD1222 doses relative to day 0 and relative to MenACWY recipients. Conclusions about previously exposed vaccinees are limited because only a handful of AZD1222 recipients were SARS-CoV-2 seropositive at baseline. In the small 56-69-year group, the increase in depth fell short of significance, most likely because of low power. No day 14 peak-response samples were available, so repertoires were characterized only after the peak T cell response.

The time point label for this specimen denotes: baseline before first vaccination. The treatment or condition label on this specimen signifies: meningococcal conjugate vaccine given as trial control. Samples from vaccinated people were obtained from the UK trials COV001 and COV002, which included a single-blind randomized controlled phase 2/3 trial of AZD1222 (ChAdOx1 nCoV-19) in healthy adults. For TCRbeta chain sequencing, PBMC samples from trial participants were taken at day 0 and at day 28 after the second dose. This TCR came from an adult in good health. Here the sequenced sample was peripheral blood, taken on day 0 of MenACWY control vaccination. The chain uses TRBV9 and TRBJ1-3; the D gene is not confidently resolved. Read as DNA, the sequence is TGTGCCAGCGTAGGGGGAAACACCATATATTTT. It translates as CASVGGNTIYF.